A selection of T cell receptor beta chains follows, all from one sample in a study of T cells in Graves' hyperthyroidism and ophthalmopathy. One entry per CDR3 protein, called by TCRdb with MiXCR from the multiplex PCR reads. Seen here are fewer than 550,000 distinct CDR3 sequences, approximately 25% observed once, and the top ten hold roughly 12%. Source material: blood. The receptors come from a woman aged 25-40 years with Graves' ophthalmopathy. Both conserved end residues are part of each CDR3. Fields, in order: V gene, J gene, D gene, clone size, CDR3 DNA, CDR3 protein. A D gene is named only where the DNA matches it firmly. Some rows mark clone size as missing; the rest say once, few, many or name a class of expanded clone.

TRBV20-1	TRBJ2-5	-	-	TGCAGTGCTAGAGATGAGACAGGTTTAGAGACCCAGTACTTC	CSARDETGLETQYF
TRBV14	TRBJ2-5	-	many	TGTGCCAGCAGCCAAGATACCAGGGGTTTGTTTCGAGAGACCCAGTACTTC	CASSQDTRGLFRETQYF
TRBV3-1	TRBJ1-2	-	-	TGTGCCAGCAGCCAGCCGGGACAACTGGGGACCTTC	CASSQPGQLGTF
TRBV28	TRBJ2-7	-	many	TGTGCCAGCCACCCCTCCTATACCTACGAGCAGTACTTC	CASHPSYTYEQYF
TRBV25-1	TRBJ2-7	TRBD1	many	TGTGCCAGCAGTGTGGATACAGGGGGCCCTTACGAGCAGTACTTC	CASSVDTGGPYEQYF
TRBV7-9	TRBJ2-7	TRBD1	few	TGTGCCAGCAGCTTAGCGGTGGGGACAGGGTACGAGCAGTACTTC	CASSLAVGTGYEQYF
TRBV29-1	TRBJ1-3	-	many	TGCAGCGTTGTAGAAGGGGCGGTGGGAAACACCATATATTTT	CSVVEGAVGNTIYF
TRBV12-3/TRBV12-4	TRBJ1-1	-	-	TGTGCCAGCAGGGGCCTTCGGTGGCGCACTGAAGCTTTCTTT	CASRGLRWRTEAFF
TRBV7-3	TRBJ2-2	-	many	TGTGCCAGCAGCCCCGCGAACACCGGGGAGCTGTTTTTT	CASSPANTGELFF
TRBV4-2	TRBJ1-1	-	many	TGTGCCAGCAGCCAAGACCATCCAGGTGGCACTGAAGCTTTCTTT	CASSQDHPGGTEAFF
TRBV15	TRBJ1-3	-	many	TGTGCCACCAGCCGGTCGGTGCCAGGGGCCATTACGTACTCTGGAAACACCATATATTTT	CATSRSVPGAITYSGNTIYF
TRBV5-1	TRBJ1-1	-	many	TGCGCCAGCAGCGCTTGGGAGAACACTGAAGCTTTCTTT	CASSAWENTEAFF
TRBV6-5	TRBJ2-7	-	many	TGTGCCAGCAGTTACAACAGACACTACGAGCAGTACTTC	CASSYNRHYEQYF
TRBV10-2	TRBJ2-7	-	many	TGCGCCAGCAGTGAGCGGCAGACCTACGAGCAGTACTTC	CASSERQTYEQYF
TRBV4-1	TRBJ2-7	-	few	TGCGCCAGCAGCTTAAGAGTGGGGCAGATCTACGAGCAGTACTTC	CASSLRVGQIYEQYF
TRBV6-2/TRBV6-3	TRBJ2-5	-	many	TGTGCCAGCAGCCCCGTGGACATACAAGAGACCCAGTACTTC	CASSPVDIQETQYF
TRBV6-1	TRBJ1-1	-	few	TGTGCCAGCAGTGAGGGGAATTTGAACACTGAAGCTTTCTTT	CASSEGNLNTEAFF
TRBV27	TRBJ2-7	TRBD1	many	TGTGCCAGCAGGGGCCGACAGGGCTGGGAGCAGTACTTC	CASRGRQGWEQYF
TRBV2	TRBJ2-7	-	-	TGTGCCAGCGGCCCGGACAGACCTAGCTACGAGCAGTACTTC	CASGPDRPSYEQYF
TRBV28	TRBJ1-2	-	-	TGTGCCAGCAGTTGGCGGAGCAATGCCCTATATGGCTACACCTTC	CASSWRSNALYGYTF
TRBV6-5	TRBJ1-2	-	-	TGTGCCAGCAGTTACTCGCCCTTCTACGGGGGCAGGGGCTACACCTTC	CASSYSPFYGGRGYTF
TRBV6-1	TRBJ2-7	TRBD2	-	TGTGCCAGCAGTGTGGGAGGGCAGACCTACGAGCAGTACTTC	CASSVGGQTYEQYF
TRBV6-2/TRBV6-3	TRBJ1-1	TRBD1	many	TGTGCCAGCAGTTTACAGGGACAGACTGAAGCTTTCTTT	CASSLQGQTEAFF
TRBV7-3	TRBJ2-2	-	few	TGTGCCAGCAGCCTACTGGCGGCCGGGGAGCTGTTTTTT	CASSLLAAGELFF
TRBV6-1	TRBJ1-2	TRBD1	many	TGTGCCAGCAGTGACCGGGACAGCGGCTATGGCTACACCTTC	CASSDRDSGYGYTF
TRBV6-5	TRBJ2-7	TRBD1	many	TGTGCCAGCAGTTACTACGCGGGACAGGGCTACGAGCAGTACTTC	CASSYYAGQGYEQYF
TRBV6-1	TRBJ1-1	-	many	TGTGCCAGCGGGGGGTACACTGAAGCTTTCTTT	CASGGYTEAFF
TRBV6-5	TRBJ1-1	-	many	TGTGCCAGCAGTTCAGCTCAGGGGAGCACTGAAGCTTTCTTT	CASSSAQGSTEAFF
TRBV4-3	TRBJ1-4	-	many	TGCGCCAGCAGCCAAGGAGGTGGCAGGGGAATGGAAAAACTGTTTTTT	CASSQGGGRGMEKLFF
TRBV12-3/TRBV12-4	TRBJ1-2	-	-	TGTGCCAGCAGTCGGGGGGGGGTCTATGGCTACACCTTC	CASSRGGVYGYTF
TRBV6-1	TRBJ2-5	TRBD1	-	TGTGCCAGCAGGCCCGGGACAGAAAAAGAGACCCAGTACTTC	CASRPGTEKETQYF
TRBV29-1	TRBJ1-1	-	-	TGCAGCGTTGAAGGGACAAAATCTGAAGCTTTCTTT	CSVEGTKSEAFF
TRBV15	TRBJ1-2	-	many	TGTGCCACCAGCAGAGACAGGGGAGGAAACTATGGCTGCACCTTC	CATSRDRGGNYGCTF
TRBV6-2/TRBV6-3	TRBJ2-4	-	-	TGTGCCAGCACCAGGCAAGGGGGAACATGGTACTTC	CASTRQGGTWYF
TRBV6-1	TRBJ1-2	-	many	TGTGCCAGCAGTAAGGGTCGAACGAACTATGGCTACACCTTC	CASSKGRTNYGYTF
TRBV19	TRBJ1-1	TRBD1	-	TGTGCCAGTAGTATAGTGTGGGACAGCCGGAACACTGAAGCTTTCTTT	CASSIVWDSRNTEAFF
TRBV12-3/TRBV12-4	TRBJ2-5	-	many	TGTGCCAGCAGTTTAAATACAGAAGAGACCCAGTACTTC	CASSLNTEETQYF